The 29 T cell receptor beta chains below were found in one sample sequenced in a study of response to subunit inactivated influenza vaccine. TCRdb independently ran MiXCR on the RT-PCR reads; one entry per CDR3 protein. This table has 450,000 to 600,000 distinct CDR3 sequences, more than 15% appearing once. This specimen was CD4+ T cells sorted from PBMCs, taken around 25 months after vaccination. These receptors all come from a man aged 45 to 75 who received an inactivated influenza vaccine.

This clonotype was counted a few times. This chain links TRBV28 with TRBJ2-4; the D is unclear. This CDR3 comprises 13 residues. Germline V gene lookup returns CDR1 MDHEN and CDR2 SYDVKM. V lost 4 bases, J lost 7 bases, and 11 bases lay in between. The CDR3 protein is CASSSPPGNIQYF. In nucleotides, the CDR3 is TGTGCCAGCAGTTCCCCCCCGGGTAACATTCAGTACTTC.

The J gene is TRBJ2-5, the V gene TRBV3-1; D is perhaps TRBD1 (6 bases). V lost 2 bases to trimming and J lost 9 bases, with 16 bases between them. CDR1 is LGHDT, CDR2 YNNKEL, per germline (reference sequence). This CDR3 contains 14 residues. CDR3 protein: CASSQTHRVQAQYF. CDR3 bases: TGTGCCAGCAGCCAAACCCACAGGGTCCAGGCCCAGTACTTC.

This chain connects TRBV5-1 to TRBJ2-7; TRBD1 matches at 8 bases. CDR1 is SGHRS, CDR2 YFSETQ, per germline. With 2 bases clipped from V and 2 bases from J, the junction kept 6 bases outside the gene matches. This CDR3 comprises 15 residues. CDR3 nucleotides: TGCGCCAGCAGCTTAAAGGACAGGGAACCCTACGAGCAGTACTTC. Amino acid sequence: CASSLKDREPYEQYF.

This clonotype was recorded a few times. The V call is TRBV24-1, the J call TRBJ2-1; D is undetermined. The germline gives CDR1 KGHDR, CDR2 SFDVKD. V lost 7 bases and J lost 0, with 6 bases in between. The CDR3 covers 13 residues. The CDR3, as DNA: TGTGCCACCAGCCAAACCTCCTACAATGAGCAGTTCTTC. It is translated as CATSQTSYNEQFF.

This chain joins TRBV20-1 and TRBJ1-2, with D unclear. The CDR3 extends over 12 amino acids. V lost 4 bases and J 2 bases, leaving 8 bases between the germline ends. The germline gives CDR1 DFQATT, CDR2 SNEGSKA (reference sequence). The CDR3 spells CSATSGNYGYTF. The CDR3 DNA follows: TGCAGTGCTACCTCTGGAAACTATGGCTACACCTTC.

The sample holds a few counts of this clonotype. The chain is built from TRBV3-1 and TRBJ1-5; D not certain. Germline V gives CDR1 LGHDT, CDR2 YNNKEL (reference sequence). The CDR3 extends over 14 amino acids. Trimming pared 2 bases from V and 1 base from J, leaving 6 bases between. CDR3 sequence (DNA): TGTGCCAGCAGCCAACTGGCAAGCAATCAGCCCCAGCATTTT. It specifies CASSQLASNQPQHF.

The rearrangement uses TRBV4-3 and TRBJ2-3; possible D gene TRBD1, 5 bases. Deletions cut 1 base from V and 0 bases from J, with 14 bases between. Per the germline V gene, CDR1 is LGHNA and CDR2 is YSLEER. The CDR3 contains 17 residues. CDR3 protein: CASSQVMRQSSTDTQYF. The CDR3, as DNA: TGCGCCAGCAGCCAAGTCATGAGACAGTCCAGCACAGATACGCAGTATTTT.

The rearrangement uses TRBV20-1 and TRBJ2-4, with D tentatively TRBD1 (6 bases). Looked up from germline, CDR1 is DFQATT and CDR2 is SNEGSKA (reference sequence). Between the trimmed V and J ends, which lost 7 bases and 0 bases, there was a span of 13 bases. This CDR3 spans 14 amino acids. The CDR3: CSVDRRLAKNIQYF. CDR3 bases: TGCAGTGTCGACAGGAGGCTAGCCAAAAACATTCAGTACTTC.

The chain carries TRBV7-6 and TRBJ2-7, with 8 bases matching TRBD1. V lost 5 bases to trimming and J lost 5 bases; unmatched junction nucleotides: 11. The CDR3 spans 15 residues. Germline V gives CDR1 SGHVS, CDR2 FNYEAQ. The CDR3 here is CASSQLGQGGHEQYF. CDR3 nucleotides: TGTGCCAGCAGCCAACTCGGACAGGGTGGTCACGAGCAGTACTTC.

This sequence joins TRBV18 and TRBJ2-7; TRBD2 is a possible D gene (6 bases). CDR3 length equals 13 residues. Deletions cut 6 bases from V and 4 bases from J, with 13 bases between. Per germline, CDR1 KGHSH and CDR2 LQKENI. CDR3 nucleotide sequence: TGTGCCAGCTCTAAACCTGCGGGATACGAGCAGTACTTC. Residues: CASSKPAGYEQYF.

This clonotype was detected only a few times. CDR3: CASSSLAGDNPQYF. In DNA form, the CDR3 reads TGTGCCAGCAGTTCCTTAGCGGGAGATAATCCGCAGTATTTT. This sequence joins TRBV28 and TRBJ2-3; 9 bases match TRBD2. V lost 4 bases, J lost 10 bases, and 9 bases stayed unmatched. The germline V gene encodes CDR1 MDHEN and CDR2 SYDVKM. The CDR3 is 14 amino acids.

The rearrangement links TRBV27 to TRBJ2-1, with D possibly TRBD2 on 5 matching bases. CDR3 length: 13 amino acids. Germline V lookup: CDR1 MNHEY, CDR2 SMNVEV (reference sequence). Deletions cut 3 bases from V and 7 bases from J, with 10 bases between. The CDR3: CASSFVGENEQFF. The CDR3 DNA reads TGTGCCAGCAGTTTTGTCGGGGAGAATGAGCAGTTCTTC.

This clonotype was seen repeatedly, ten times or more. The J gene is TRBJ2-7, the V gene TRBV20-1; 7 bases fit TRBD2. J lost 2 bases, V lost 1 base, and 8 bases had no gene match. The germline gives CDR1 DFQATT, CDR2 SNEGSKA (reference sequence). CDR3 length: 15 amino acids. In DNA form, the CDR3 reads TGCAGTGCTAGAGCCCGCGGGGGAGGGACCTACGAGCAGTACTTC. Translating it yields CSARARGGGTYEQYF.

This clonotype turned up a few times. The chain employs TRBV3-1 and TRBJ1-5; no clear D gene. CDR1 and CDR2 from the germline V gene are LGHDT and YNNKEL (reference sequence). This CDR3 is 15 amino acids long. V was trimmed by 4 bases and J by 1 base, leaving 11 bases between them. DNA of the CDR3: TGTGCCAGCAGCCGGACGCCCTCAAGCAATCAGCCCCAGCATTTT. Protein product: CASSRTPSSNQPQHF.

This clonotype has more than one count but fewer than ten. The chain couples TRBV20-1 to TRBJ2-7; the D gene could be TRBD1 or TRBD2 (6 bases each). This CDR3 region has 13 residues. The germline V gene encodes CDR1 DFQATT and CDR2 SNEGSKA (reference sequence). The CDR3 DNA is TGCAGCCCCCATAGAGGGGGGAACTACGAGCAGTACTTC. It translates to CSPHRGGNYEQYF.

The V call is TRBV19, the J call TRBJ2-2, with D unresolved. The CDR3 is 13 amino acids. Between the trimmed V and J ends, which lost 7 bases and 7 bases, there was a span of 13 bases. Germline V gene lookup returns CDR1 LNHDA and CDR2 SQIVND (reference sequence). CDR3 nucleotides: TGTGCCAGTAAAAGGGAAAGTATCGGGGAGCTGTTTTTT. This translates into CASKRESIGELFF.

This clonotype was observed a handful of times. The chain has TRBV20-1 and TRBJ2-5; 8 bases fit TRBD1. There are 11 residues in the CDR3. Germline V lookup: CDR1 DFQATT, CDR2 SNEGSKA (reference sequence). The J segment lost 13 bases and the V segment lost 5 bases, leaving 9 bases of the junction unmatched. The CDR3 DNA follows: TGCAGTGCTGGGGACAGGCAAGTGATGTACTTC. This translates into CSAGDRQVMYF.

The CDR3 loop is CASSLSSGRTYEQYF. CDR3 in DNA: TGCGCCAGCAGCTTGTCTAGCGGCAGAACCTACGAGCAGTACTTC. The V and J genes are TRBV5-1 and TRBJ2-7; 7 nucleotides match TRBD2. The ends lost 1 base at V and 2 bases at J; junction bases unmatched: 6. The CDR3 is made up of 15 amino acids. The germline CDR1 and CDR2 sequences are SGHRS and YFSETQ.

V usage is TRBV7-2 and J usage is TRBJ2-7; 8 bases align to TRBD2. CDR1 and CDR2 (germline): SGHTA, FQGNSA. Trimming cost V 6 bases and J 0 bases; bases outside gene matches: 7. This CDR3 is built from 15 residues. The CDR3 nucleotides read TGTGCCAGCAGTCCTACTAGCGGTACCTCCTACGAGCAGTACTTC. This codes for CASSPTSGTSYEQYF. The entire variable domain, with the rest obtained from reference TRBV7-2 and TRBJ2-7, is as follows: GAGVSQSPSNKVTEKGKDVELRCDPISGHTALYWYRQSLGQGLEFLIYFQGNSAPDKSGLPSDRFSAERTGGSVSTLTIQRTQQEDSAVYLCASSPTSGTSYEQYFGPGTRLTVT.

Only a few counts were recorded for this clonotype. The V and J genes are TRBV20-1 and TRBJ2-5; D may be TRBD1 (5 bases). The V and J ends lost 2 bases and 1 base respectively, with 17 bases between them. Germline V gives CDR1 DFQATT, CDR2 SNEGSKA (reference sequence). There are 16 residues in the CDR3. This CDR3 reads CSARSRTIVSQETQYF. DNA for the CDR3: TGCAGTGCTAGATCCCGGACAATAGTCTCCCAAGAGACCCAGTACTTC.

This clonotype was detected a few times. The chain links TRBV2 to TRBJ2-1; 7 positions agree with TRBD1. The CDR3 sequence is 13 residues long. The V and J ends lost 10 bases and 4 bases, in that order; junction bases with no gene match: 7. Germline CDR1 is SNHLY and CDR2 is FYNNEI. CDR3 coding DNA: TGTGCCATCGACAGGGCGAAATACAATGAGCAGTTCTTC. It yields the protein CAIDRAKYNEQFF.

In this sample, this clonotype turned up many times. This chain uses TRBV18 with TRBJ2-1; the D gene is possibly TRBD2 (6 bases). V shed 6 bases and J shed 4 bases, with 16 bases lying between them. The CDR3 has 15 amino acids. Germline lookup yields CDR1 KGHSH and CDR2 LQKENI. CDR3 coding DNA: TGTGCCAGCTCCCCAGCGGGCTCGCTTTACAATGAGCAGTTCTTC. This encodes CASSPAGSLYNEQFF.

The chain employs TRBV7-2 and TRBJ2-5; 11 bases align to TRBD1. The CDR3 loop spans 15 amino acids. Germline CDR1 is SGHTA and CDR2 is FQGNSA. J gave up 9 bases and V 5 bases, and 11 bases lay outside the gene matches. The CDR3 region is CASSAVGTGGGAQYF. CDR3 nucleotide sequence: TGTGCCAGCAGCGCCGTGGGGACAGGGGGAGGTGCCCAGTACTTC.

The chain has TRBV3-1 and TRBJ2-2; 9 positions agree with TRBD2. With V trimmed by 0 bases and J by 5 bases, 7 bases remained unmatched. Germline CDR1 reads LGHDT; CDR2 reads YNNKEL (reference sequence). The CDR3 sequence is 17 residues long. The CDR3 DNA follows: TGTGCCAGCAGCCAAGATGGGACTAGCTTGAGTACCGGGGAGCTGTTTTTT. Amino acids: CASSQDGTSLSTGELFF.

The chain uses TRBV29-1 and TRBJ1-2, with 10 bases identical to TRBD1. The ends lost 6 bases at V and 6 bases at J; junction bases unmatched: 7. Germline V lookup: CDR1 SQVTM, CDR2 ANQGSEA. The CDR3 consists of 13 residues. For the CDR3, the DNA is TGCAGCGTCGCCCGGGACAGGGGTAATGGCTACACCTTC. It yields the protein CSVARDRGNGYTF. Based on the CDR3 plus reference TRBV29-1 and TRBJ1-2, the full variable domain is SAVISQKPSRDICQRGTSLTIQCQVDSQVTMMFWYRQQPGQSLTLIATANQGSEATYESGFVIDKFPISRPNLTFSTLTVSNMSPEDSSIYLCSVARDRGNGYTFGSGTRLTVV.

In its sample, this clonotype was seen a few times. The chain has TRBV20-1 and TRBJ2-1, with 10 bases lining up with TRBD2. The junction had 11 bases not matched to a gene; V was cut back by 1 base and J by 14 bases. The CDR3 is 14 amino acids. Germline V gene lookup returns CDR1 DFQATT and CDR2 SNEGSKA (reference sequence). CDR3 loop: CSARVRTSGGDEFF. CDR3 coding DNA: TGCAGTGCTAGAGTAAGGACTAGCGGCGGTGATGAGTTCTTC.

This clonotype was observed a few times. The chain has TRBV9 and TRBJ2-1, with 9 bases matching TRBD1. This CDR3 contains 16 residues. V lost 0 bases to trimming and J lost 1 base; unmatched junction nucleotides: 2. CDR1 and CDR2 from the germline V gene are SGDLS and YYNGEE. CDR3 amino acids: CASSVGTGASYNEQFF. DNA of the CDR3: TGTGCCAGCAGCGTAGGGACAGGGGCTTCCTACAATGAGCAGTTCTTC.

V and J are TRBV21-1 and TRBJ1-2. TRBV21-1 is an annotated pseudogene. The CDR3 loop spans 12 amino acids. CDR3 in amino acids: CASSKNPSSYTF. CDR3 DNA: TGTGCCAGCAGCAAAAATCCGTCAAGCTACACCTTC.

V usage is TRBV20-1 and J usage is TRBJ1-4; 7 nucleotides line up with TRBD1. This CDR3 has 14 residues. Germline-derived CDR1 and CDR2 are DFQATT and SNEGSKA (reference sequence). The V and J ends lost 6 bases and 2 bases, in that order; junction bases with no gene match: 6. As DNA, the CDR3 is TGCAGTGCATTGGACAGGCAGACTAATGAAAAACTGTTTTTT. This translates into CSALDRQTNEKLFF.